The 23 T cell receptor beta chains below were found in one sample sequenced in a study of blood T cell repertoires in COVID-19. The method was immunoSEQ multiplex PCR; TCRdb's version includes in-frame clones alone and lacks a portion of them. The data hold 200,000 to 300,000 clones, with 75% to 90% observed a single time. The specimen sequenced was peripheral blood. The receptors were gathered from a human donor in a cohort sampled during active COVID-19.

V gene TRBV5-5 combines with J gene TRBJ2-3; D unclear. CDR3 size: 14 residues. Between the trimmed V and J ends, which lost 0 bases and 0 bases, there was a span of 5 bases. The germline V gene encodes CDR1 SGHKS and CDR2 YYEKEE (reference sequence). The CDR3 spells CASSLDSSTDTQYF. DNA of the CDR3: TGTGCCAGCAGCTTGGACAGCAGCACAGATACGCAGTATTTT. Together with reference TRBV5-5 and TRBJ2-3, the CDR3 gives the full variable domain: DAGVTQSPTHLIKTRGQQVTLRCSPISGHKSVSWYQQVLGQGPQFIFQYYEKEERGRGNFPDRFSARQFPNYSSELNVNALLLGDSALYLCASSLDSSTDTQYFGPGTRLTVL.

This clone has a handful of counts. V gene TRBV25-1 combines with J gene TRBJ2-7; 11 positions agree with TRBD2. In germline, CDR1 is MGHDK, CDR2 SYGVNS. V was clipped by 4 bases and J by 6 bases; unmatched bases: 5. This CDR3 has 14 residues. The CDR3 is CASSALAGVGEQYF. In DNA, the CDR3 is TGTGCCAGCAGTGCACTAGCGGGAGTTGGCGAGCAGTACTTC.

CDR3 region: CASSEATQIYGYTF. The CDR3 DNA sequence: TGTGCCAGCAGTGAAGCGACACAGATCTATGGCTACACCTTC. The chain links TRBV2 to TRBJ1-2; unclear D gene. Germline V gene lookup returns CDR1 SNHLY and CDR2 FYNNEI. V lost 0 bases, J lost 4 bases, and 9 bases lay in between. CDR3 length: 14 residues.

As regards this clone: Here the CDR3 omits its conserved ending phenylalanine or tryptophan, so a read error is the likely source. The DNA is left out, because the CDR3 cannot be placed on it with certainty; the CDR3 is given as TCRdb lists it. J is TRBJ2-7 and V is TRBV7-8; whether TRBD2, the table's D call, matches the DNA was not checked. Germline values: CDR1 SGHVS, CDR2 FQNEAQ. The CDR3 region is 12 residues in length, termini included. The CDR3 region is CASSKLAGPHRI.

V is TRBV10-1 and J is TRBJ1-3; TRBD1 matches at 7 bases. Germline V gives CDR1 WNHNN, CDR2 SYGVQD (reference sequence). The CDR3 is made up of 16 amino acids. V lost 2 bases, J lost 2 bases, and 6 bases stayed unmatched. The CDR3 spells CASSETHGTAGNTIYF. CDR3 bases: TGCGCCAGCAGTGAGACTCACGGGACAGCTGGAAACACCATATATTTT.

The chain uses TRBV7-3 and TRBJ1-1, with D unresolved. Germline V gene lookup returns CDR1 SGHTA and CDR2 FQGTGA. V was cut by 1 base and J by 5 bases, with 17 bases left in between. The CDR3 is 16 amino acids. As DNA, the CDR3 is TGTGCCAGCAGCTTAAAGGCTTCCCCCGGAGGGACTGAAGCTTTCTTT. Encoded protein: CASSLKASPGGTEAFF.

The V call is TRBV19, the J call TRBJ1-6; 7 bases match TRBD1. V lost 4 bases to trimming and J lost 10 bases; unmatched junction nucleotides: 7. Germline-derived CDR1 and CDR2 are LNHDA and SQIVND (reference sequence). This CDR3 is 14 amino acids long. The CDR3 DNA reads as TGTGCCAGTAGTAAAGGGACAGTGCAATCACCCCTCCACTTT. This codes for CASSKGTVQSPLHF.

Remarks on this clone: One junction end does not reproduce the germline sequence, and a read error may be involved. V is TRBV29-1 and J is TRBJ2-3; possibly TRBD2 for D (5 bases). The germline V gene has CDR1 SQVTM and CDR2 ANQGSEA. The CDR3 runs to 14 residues. The DNA for the CDR3 is TGCAGCGTTCAAGAGGGCCAACGCACAGATACGCAGTATTTT. This sequence encodes CSVQEGQRTDTQYF.

This clone was observed a few times. The gene calls are TRBV15 and TRBJ1-2, with D tentatively TRBD1 (6 bases). This CDR3 has 14 amino acids. The germline CDR1 and CDR2 sequences are LNHNV and YYDKDF (reference sequence). V was shortened by 4 bases and J by 6 bases, with 15 bases between the two germline ends. Here the CDR3 DNA reads TGTGCCACCAGCATTGGTTCGGACAGCCATGGCTACACCTTC. Its translation: CATSIGSDSHGYTF.

The chain recombines TRBV5-4 with TRBJ2-7; 8 nucleotides match TRBD2. Trimming took 4 bases from V and 0 from J; bases not matched to a gene: 9. Germline CDR1 and CDR2: SGHNT and YYREEE (reference sequence). There are 16 residues in the CDR3. This chain's CDR3 is CASSPTAGVSSYEQYF. CDR3 nucleotides: TGTGCCAGCAGCCCAACAGCGGGGGTAAGCTCCTACGAGCAGTACTTC.

The V gene is TRBV5-1, the J gene TRBJ1-4; 7 bases are shared with TRBD1. The germline CDR1 and CDR2 sequences are SGHRS and YFSETQ. Trimming cost V 4 bases and J 8 bases; bases outside gene matches: 8. CDR3 length equals 14 residues. DNA of the CDR3: TGCGCCAGCAGCCCCGGACAGGTCGACGAAAAACTGTTTTTT. This encodes CASSPGQVDEKLFF.

The DNA for the CDR3 is TGTGCCGGATCATTACAGGGGTCTCGGTACAATGAGCAGTTCTTC. Protein sequence: CAGSLQGSRYNEQFF. J is TRBJ2-1 and V is TRBV2; 7 bases agree with TRBD1. In germline, CDR1 is SNHLY, CDR2 FYNNEI. The junction had 14 bases not matched to a gene; V was cut back by 11 bases and J by 4 bases. This CDR3 region has 15 residues.

This clone was seen only a few times. The gene calls are TRBV10-1 and TRBJ2-7; 7 positions match TRBD2. Looked up from germline, CDR1 is WNHNN and CDR2 is SYGVQD (reference sequence). The CDR3 runs 14 residues. The J segment lost 2 bases and the V segment lost 2 bases, leaving 3 bases of the junction unmatched. CDR3 nucleotides: TGCGCCAGCAGTGAGACGGGACTAACCTACGAGCAGTACTTC. It specifies CASSETGLTYEQYF.

The chain links TRBV4-3 to TRBJ2-7; 7 nucleotides match TRBD1. CDR3 length equals 15 residues. Germline V gene data show CDR1 as LGHNA and CDR2 as YSLEER. With V trimmed by 3 bases and J by 3 bases, 8 bases remained unmatched. The CDR3 spells CASSQETGTLYEQYF. CDR3 coding DNA: TGCGCCAGCAGCCAGGAGACAGGGACCCTCTACGAGCAGTACTTC.

The chain employs TRBV5-5 and TRBJ1-2; D uncertain. In germline, CDR1 is SGHKS, CDR2 YYEKEE (reference sequence). This CDR3 spans 15 amino acids. Between the trimmed V and J ends, which lost 0 bases and 1 base, there was a span of 10 bases. CDR3 region: CASSLGQAINYGYTF. The CDR3 bases are TGTGCCAGCAGCTTGGGGCAGGCCATTAACTATGGCTACACCTTC.

The chain links TRBV20-1 to TRBJ2-5; tentatively, D is TRBD2 (5 bases). This CDR3 is built from 11 residues. Trimming took off 6 bases at V and 9 bases at J, with 14 bases between the two ends. CDR1 and CDR2 (germline): DFQATT, SNEGSKA (reference sequence). The CDR3 region is CSAEGDTAQYF. DNA for the CDR3: TGCAGTGCCGAGGGAGATACGGCCCAGTACTTC.

V usage is TRBV7-2 and J usage is TRBJ1-4, with 10 bases that match TRBD1. V trimming: 0 bases; J trimming: 10 bases; junction bases outside the gene matches: 11. The CDR3 is 17 amino acids. The V gene's germline CDR1 is SGHTA and CDR2 FQGNSA. This CDR3 is CASSLALSGQGVGKLFF. The CDR3 DNA reads as TGTGCCAGCAGCTTAGCACTATCCGGACAGGGGGTCGGAAAACTGTTTTTT.

The CDR3 region is CAISERDMSEQYF. The CDR3 DNA sequence: TGTGCCATCAGTGAAAGGGACATGTCCGAGCAGTACTTC. The rearrangement links TRBV10-3 to TRBJ2-7; D is possibly TRBD1 (6 bases). Germline V lookup: CDR1 ENHRY, CDR2 SYGVKD. V was cut by 3 bases and J by 6 bases, with 12 bases left in between. This CDR3 is 13 amino acids long.

V and J are TRBV7-9 and TRBJ1-2; unclear D gene. The CDR3 has 13 amino acids. CDR1 is SEHNR, CDR2 FQNEAQ, per germline (reference sequence). Trimming removed 6 bases from V and 6 bases from J, with 14 bases in between. The CDR3 loop is CASRVLGEDGYTF. The CDR3 DNA follows: TGTGCCAGCAGGGTCCTAGGTGAGGATGGCTACACCTTC.

The chain has TRBV19 and TRBJ1-2, with 10 bases aligning to TRBD1. The germline V gene encodes CDR1 LNHDA and CDR2 SQIVND (reference sequence). After removal of 8 bases from V and 3 bases from J, the junction contained 0 bases not matched to a gene. The CDR3 contains 12 residues. CDR3 nucleotide sequence: TGTGCCAGTGGGACAGGGGACTATGGCTACACCTTC. Amino acids: CASGTGDYGYTF.

V usage is TRBV5-1 and J usage is TRBJ2-3; maybe TRBD1 (6 bases). Trimming removed 3 bases at V and 3 bases at J, with 14 bases between. The V gene's germline CDR1 is SGHRS and CDR2 YFSETQ. This CDR3 has 15 amino acids. As DNA, the CDR3 is TGCGCCAGCAGCTCCTCCCTAGGGGGAACAGATACGCAGTATTTT. This sequence encodes CASSSSLGGTDTQYF.

The genes are TRBV4-1 and TRBJ1-6; TRBD1 is a possible D gene (5 bases). The CDR3 spans 14 residues. CDR1 and CDR2 from the germline V gene are MGHRA and YSYEKL. V shed 1 base and J shed 7 bases, with 8 bases lying between them. In nucleotides, the CDR3 is TGCGCCAGCAGCCAAGTGCAGGGAAATTCACCCCTCCACTTT. Protein product: CASSQVQGNSPLHF.

This clone was counted once. The chain joins TRBV6-2 or TRBV6-3 to TRBJ2-7; D perhaps matches TRBD2 (6 bases). Per the germline V gene, CDR1 is MNHEY and CDR2 is SVGEGT. This CDR3 region has 15 residues. Trimming shortened V by 0 bases and J by 5 bases, and 14 bases separated the two germline ends. The CDR3 nucleotides read TGTGCCAGCAGTTACTCGATCTGGGGCGGGAACGAGCAGTACTTC. Translated: CASSYSIWGGNEQYF.